A single sample is the source of the 9 T cell receptor beta chains below, sequenced in a study of blood T cell repertoires in COVID-19 (dated by TCRdb to the early 2020s). The library was prepared using the immunoSEQ multiplex PCR assay. As stored in TCRdb, this immuneACCESS dataset retains in-frame rearrangements with V and J assigned. A fraction of the clones does not appear; measured against another copy, unresolved V genes explain less than half of the discrepancy, and the remainder lacks a known reason. The sample table records fewer than 150,000 clones; more than 80% of these occur just once. 8% to 13% of the sample belongs to the ten largest clones. Input material: peripheral blood. These TCRs come from an elderly woman with acute or convalescent COVID-19.

This clone was seen only a few times. The chain has TRBV18 and TRBJ1-1; TRBD1 might be the D (6 bases). The V end was cut by 0 bases, the J end by 1 base, with 9 bases between. This CDR3 is built from 15 residues. The V gene's germline CDR1 is KGHSH and CDR2 LQKENI. Here the CDR3 reads CASSPPGHRNTEAFF. CDR3 DNA sequence: TGTGCCAGCTCACCACCGGGACACCGGAACACTGAAGCTTTCTTT. Supplemented by reference TRBV18 and TRBJ1-1, the full variable domain reads NAGVMQNPRHLVRRRGQEARLRCSPMKGHSHVYWYRQLPEEGLKFMVYLQKENIIDESGMPKERFSAEFPKEGPSILRIQQVVRGDSAAYFCASSPPGHRNTEAFFGQGTRLTVV.

The CDR3 DNA reads TGCGCCAGCACCACAGGACGTGCTGGAAAACTGTTTTTT. This encodes CASTTGRAGKLFF. The chain has TRBV4-1 and TRBJ1-4; D is possibly TRBD1 (5 bases). The CDR3 contains 13 residues. The germline V and J ends were trimmed by 7 bases and 10 bases, with 16 bases remaining between them. Germline CDR1 is MGHRA and CDR2 is YSYEKL.

The J gene is TRBJ2-3, the V gene TRBV5-1, with 7 bases lining up with TRBD1. The CDR3 runs to 16 residues. Germline-derived CDR1 and CDR2 are SGHRS and YFSETQ. Trimming cost V 0 bases and J 1 base; bases outside gene matches: 5. The CDR3: CASSLGPQGGTDTQYF. CDR3 nucleotides: TGCGCCAGCAGCTTGGGACCTCAGGGGGGCACAGATACGCAGTATTTT.

The V call is TRBV6-2 or TRBV6-3, the J call TRBJ2-7; no definite D call. This CDR3 comprises 12 residues. V gave up 0 bases and J gave up 8 bases, with 8 bases separating them. Germline lookup yields CDR1 MNHEY and CDR2 SVGEGT. CDR3 in amino acids: CASSYSMGQQYF. CDR3 nucleotide sequence: TGTGCCAGCAGTTACTCGATGGGCCAGCAGTACTTC.

V gene TRBV6-5 combines with J gene TRBJ1-2, with D uncertain. V lost 7 bases and J 10 bases, leaving 19 bases between the germline ends. In germline, CDR1 is MNHEY, CDR2 SVGAGI. The CDR3 sequence is 13 residues long. The CDR3 DNA follows: TGTGCCAGCATCCCTCCCGCGTTTGATGACTACACCTTC. Its translation is CASIPPAFDDYTF.

This chain links TRBV6-4 with TRBJ1-4, with D perhaps TRBD1 (5 bases). V was cut by 7 bases and J by 2 bases, with 17 bases left in between. The CDR3 is 16 residues long. Germline assignment: CDR1 MRHNA and CDR2 SNTAGT. As DNA, the CDR3 is TGTGCCAGCATCCATCCGGCCTACAGGACTAATGAAAAACTGTTTTTT. Amino acid sequence: CASIHPAYRTNEKLFF.

The chain joins TRBV5-1 to TRBJ1-6; TRBD1 matches at 7 bases. V gave up 5 bases and J gave up 7 bases; unmatched junction bases: 6. Per germline, CDR1 SGHRS and CDR2 YFSETQ. The CDR3 has 14 residues. CDR3 DNA sequence: TGCGCCAGCAGTTACGAGACAGGGAATTCACCCCTCCACTTT. Translation gives CASSYETGNSPLHF.

The chain employs TRBV13 and TRBJ2-1, with D perhaps matching TRBD1 (6 bases). The V end lost 3 bases, the J end lost 5 bases, and 17 bases lay between the germline ends. The CDR3 spans 16 residues. Germline loops: CDR1 PRHDT, CDR2 FYEKMQ (reference sequence). CDR3 nucleotide sequence: TGTGCCAGCAGCTTCAGGACAGTTCATTCTGACAATGAGCAGTTCTTC. It encodes CASSFRTVHSDNEQFF. The variable domain in full, completed from reference TRBV13 and TRBJ2-1, reads AAGVIQSPRHLIKEKRETATLKCYPIPRHDTVYWYQQGPGQDPQFLISFYEKMQSDKGSIPDRFSAQQFSDYHSELNMSSLELGDSALYFCASSFRTVHSDNEQFFGPGTRLTVL.

This chain links TRBV4-3 with TRBJ1-6; 7 positions match TRBD1. CDR1 and CDR2 (germline): LGHNA, YSLEER. CDR3 size: 16 residues. V lost 4 bases and J lost 7; bases outside the gene matches: 10. The CDR3 reads CASSPGWAGGNSPLHF. Written as DNA, the CDR3 is TGCGCCAGCAGCCCCGGTTGGGCAGGGGGGAATTCACCCCTCCACTTT.